The sequence of this T cell receptor beta chain was determined in a study of blood T cell repertoires in COVID-19. The CDR3 runs to 18 residues. CDR1 and CDR2 from the germline V gene are LGHDT and YNNKEL (reference sequence). Trimming stripped 1 base from V and 0 bases from J, with 16 bases between. Original handling: Amplified reference gene primers provided the basis for estimating nucleated cell counts. TCRdb's table, derived via immunoSEQ multiplex PCR, lists solely in-frame clones and lacks some. Clone size and V and J calls were adopted from that table, with D and trimming inferred from the DNA. The sample carries almost 250,000 clones, around nine tenths recorded once.

This chain connects TRBV3-1 (or the pseudogene TRBV3-2) to TRBJ1-5; D gene ambiguous. Sequences were obtained from peripheral blood. The sequence was obtained from a woman aged 55-70 years who had recovered from COVID-19. CDR3 nucleotides: TGTGCCAGCAGCCAAGGGGCCACTTATGGTTATAGCAATCAGCCCCAGCATTTT. Protein: CASSQGATYGYSNQPQHF.